This T cell receptor (beta chain) is drawn from a study of T cells expressing NK-cell markers. In the study overall: In sorted CD3+CD56+NKG2C+, CD3+CD56+NKG2C- and CD3+CD56-NKG2C+ T cells, TCR beta repertoires were obtained.

This CDR3 is built from 13 residues. The germline V gene has CDR1 DFQATT and CDR2 SNEGSKA (reference sequence). No DNA is given; TCRdb re-called the 5' RACE reads and lists each CDR3 protein once. Recorded for this sample: 160,000 or so distinct CDR3 sequences. This TCR came from a woman between 18 and 70 years old in good health. The sample comprised blood T cells: a sorted CD56 or NKG2C T cell subset, CD4+ or CD8+ T cells, or bulk PBMC T cells (not recorded which). V gene TRBV20-1 combines with J gene TRBJ2-7; TCRdb designates TRBD1, a call that cannot be tested without DNA. This CDR3 reads CSARDTGSVGQYF.